The T cell receptor beta chain described here comes from a study of blood T cells in healthy people across ages. The second PCR ran roughly 6 to 11 cycles with a sample-barcoded 5' primer and J-beta primers. TCRdb re-analysed the 5' RACE reads in MiXCR, keeping a single row per CDR3 protein. The data contain more than 700,000 distinct CDR3 sequences, around half of them singletons. Germline V CDR1 and CDR2: SGHTA, FQGNSA. The CDR3 contains 16 residues. This chain links TRBV7-2 with TRBJ2-7; 8 bases match TRBD2. The J call is in doubt because the DNA end fits TRBJ2-5 better. This clonotype was sampled from an elderly man in good health. Sequencing was performed on blood. The CDR3 protein is CASSLVGTRGSETQYF. CDR3 DNA sequence: TGTGCCAGCAGCTTAGTGGGGACTAGGGGGTCGGAGACCCAGTACTTC.